This TCR beta chain was observed in a study of chronic HIV infection and antiretroviral therapy (dated by TCRdb to the mid-2010s). In regard to this clonotype: It lacks a known antigen. No much larger clone is present one base from it, and per-base qualities are unavailable.

The method was 5' RACE. Sequencing was carried out with an Illumina MiSeq. TCRdb reprocessing: public reads trimmed at Q25 with fastp, clones called with MiXCR, in-frame beta chains kept. Merged by CDR3 protein, the rows form single entries marked with the most common genes and DNA. The sample records 45,000 to 55,000 distinct CDR3 sequences, over 15% of which are singletons. In total, the top ten clones hold approximately 2.8% of the sample. From the cysteine up to the phenylalanine, the CDR3 has a length of 14 residues. Only CDR3 DNA is held: 42 bases, read in frame from base 1. Based on the germline V gene (reference sequence), the CDR1 and CDR2 sequences are DFQATT and SNEGSKA. The trim is 3 bases for V and 3 bases for J, with a gap of 15 bases between the germline ends.

The specimen sequenced was peripheral blood. Recombination linked TRBV20-1 to TRBJ2-7, with the D segment identity uncertain. This sequence originates from an adult who had HIV and had not received antiretroviral therapy, or was an uninfected healthy control (not recorded which). The DNA reads TGCAGTGCTAGTAGACTGGACCCCCTCTACGAGCAGTACTTC. This gives the protein CSASRLDPLYEQYF.